The subject of this entry is one T cell receptor beta chain. What it binds is not known. One end of the junction is discordant with germline, which a read error may explain. The data originate from a study of blood T cells in healthy people across ages. The study, taken as a whole, reports: The study lacked donor CMV status, which possibly confounded expanded clonotype changes.

Every donor contributed roughly 10 milliliters of peripheral blood by blood draw. Each sample used at least 7 million PBMCs. The CDR3 sequence is 16 residues long. Germline CDR1 reads LNHNV; CDR2 reads YYDKDF (reference sequence). Primers used in a second PCR of about 6 to 11 cycles were a sample-barcoded 5' primer and a J-beta primer mix. Each cDNA molecule was tagged by a template-switch adaptor with 12 random nucleotides. TCRdb used MiXCR to reprocess the 5' RACE reads, holding one entry per CDR3 protein. The table has approximately 800,000 distinct CDR3 sequences, about 59% seen once; the top ten hold roughly 25%.

The sequenced sample was blood. V gene TRBV15 combines with J gene TRBJ2-6; D is unclear. The origin of this receptor is a man aged 25-45 years in good health. CDR3 bases: TGTACCACCAGCATTGGTATGGACTCTGGGGCCAACGTCCTGACTTTC. The encoded protein is CTTSIGMDSGANVLTF.